This T cell receptor (beta chain) was found in a study of OX40 agonist ivuxolimab in advanced cancers. V was shortened by 1 base and J by 6 bases, with 8 bases between the two germline ends. The CDR3 is 13 amino acids. The germline V gene encodes CDR1 SEHNR and CDR2 FQNEAQ (reference sequence). Only in-frame clones appear in the TCRdb table, and some are missing; sequencing was by immunoSEQ multiplex PCR. Of fewer than 90,000 clones in the sample, around nine tenths are singletons; the top ten hold over 2%. The TCR originated in an adult with an advanced solid tumor such as melanoma, head and neck, liver or kidney cancer. The material sequenced was CD4+ or CD8+ T cells sorted from blood, taken in a trial of the OX40 agonist ivuxolimab. This sequence joins TRBV7-9 and TRBJ2-3, with TRBD1 as a possible D gene (6 bases). The CDR3 protein is CASSLGTGDTQYF. In nucleotides, the CDR3 is TGTGCCAGCAGCTTAGGTACAGGGGATACGCAGTATTTT.